This T cell receptor (beta chain) stems from a study of Graves' ophthalmopathy and Graves' hyperthyroidism. Under 3 months in duration, the ophthalmopathy in affected donors had moderate-to-severe activity, CAS ≥3 and NOSPECS ≥4. Other autoimmune diseases, uncontrolled infections, pregnancy or lactation led to the exclusion of patients. PBMCs originated in under 13 ml of fresh peripheral blood. Researchers took RNA transcripts and amplified TCR beta CDR3 regions from them. First-round RT-PCR with HTBI primers preceded a second-round multiplex PCR. TCRdb reprocessed the multiplex PCR reads with MiXCR, giving one entry per CDR3 protein. The sample has fewer than 350,000 distinct CDR3 sequences, 15% to 20% seen once. Trimming took off 5 bases at V and 2 bases at J, with 9 bases between the two ends. Germline-derived CDR1 and CDR2 are SEHNR and FQNEAQ (reference sequence). There are 13 residues in the CDR3.

As regards this clonotype: As yet, its antigen is unknown.

Overall study findings and caveats: Blood was where most expanded thyroid clonotypes above 0.001 frequency also turned up.

The rearrangement uses TRBV7-9 and TRBJ2-5; unclear D gene. The TCR sequence derives from an adult man with Graves' ophthalmopathy. Sequencing was carried out using peripheral blood. The CDR3 is CASSHRTQETQYF. In DNA form, the CDR3 reads TGTGCCAGCAGCCACCGTACGCAAGAGACCCAGTACTTC.